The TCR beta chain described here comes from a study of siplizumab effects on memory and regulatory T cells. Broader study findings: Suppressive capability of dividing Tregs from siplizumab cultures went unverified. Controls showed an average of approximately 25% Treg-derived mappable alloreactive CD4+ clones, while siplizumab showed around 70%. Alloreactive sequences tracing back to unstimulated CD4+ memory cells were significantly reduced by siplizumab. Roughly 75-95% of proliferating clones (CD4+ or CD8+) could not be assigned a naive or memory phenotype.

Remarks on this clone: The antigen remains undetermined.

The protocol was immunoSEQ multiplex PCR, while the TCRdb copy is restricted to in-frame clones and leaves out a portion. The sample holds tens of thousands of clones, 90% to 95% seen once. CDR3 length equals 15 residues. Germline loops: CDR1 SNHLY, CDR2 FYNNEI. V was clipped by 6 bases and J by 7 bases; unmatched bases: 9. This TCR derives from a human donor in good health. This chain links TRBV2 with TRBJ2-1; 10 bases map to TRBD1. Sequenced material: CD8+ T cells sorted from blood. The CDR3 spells CASRETGGGRNEQFF. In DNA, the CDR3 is TGTGCCAGCAGGGAGACAGGGGGCGGGAGAAATGAGCAGTTCTTC.